This TCR beta chain stems from a study of T cells in Graves' hyperthyroidism and ophthalmopathy (dated by TCRdb to the late 2010s). Context from the whole study: Peripheral blood samples were taken at the time of initial diagnosis, prior to any treatment. To identify distinguishing TCR V-J signatures, a discovery cohort of around 100 patients was used, comprising 43 with Graves' ophthalmopathy and about 59 with stable Graves' hyperthyroidism. Whether ophthalmopathy could be predicted prospectively was tested in an independent validation cohort made up of 18 to 20 hyperthyroidism patients plus 17 patients who later progressed to ophthalmopathy. The approximately 97 discovery patients were randomly divided into training and test sets at a 7:3 ratio. The study also compared thyroid tissue and blood T-cell repertoires from roughly 6 Graves' hyperthyroidism patients. Following sampling, methimazole starting at 30 mg daily was given to hyperthyroidism patients, and high-dose intravenous methylprednisolone was given to ophthalmopathy patients. TCR Vbeta CDR3 sequencing of 135 peripheral blood samples (roughly 41 ophthalmopathy, approximately 80 hyperthyroidism and about 17 progressor patients) is reported in the paper.

A patient counted as having stable Graves' hyperthyroidism if no progression to ophthalmopathy occurred over 18 months of follow-up. The hyperthyroidism patients were between 18 and 65 years old and newly diagnosed, with a disease duration of less than 2 months. Patients with uncontrolled infections, other autoimmune diseases, pregnancy or lactation were excluded. Diagnoses relied on clinical symptoms, serum thyroxine and TRAb, thyroid ultrasound and orbital computed tomography. Ficoll-Paque density gradient centrifugation was used to isolate PBMCs from about 10 ml of fresh peripheral blood. Total RNA was extracted using Trizol reagent, and RNA quality was assessed on an Agilent 2100 Bioanalyzer. What the work shows at the level of the full study, not this receptor alone: Most expanded thyroid clonotypes (frequency above 0.001) were also detected in blood, suggesting blood repertoires may reflect thyroid immune responses. In validation, the model predicted progression to ophthalmopathy with approximately 69% sensitivity and less than 80% specificity, a median of approximately 6.7 months before onset. In cross-validation, a model built on a 13 V-J signature told ophthalmopathy apart from stable hyperthyroidism with under 90% sensitivity and about 81% specificity, and in testing the same model reached 80%/75%. No statistical method was used to set the sample size in advance, and investigators knew the group allocation.

Spanning cysteine to phenylalanine, the CDR3 consists of 14 amino acids. Only the CDR3 part of the read is kept: 42 bases, read in frame from the first base. The germline V gene gives CDR1 as SGDLS and CDR2 as YYNGEE. The V end loses 2 bases and the J end loses 6 bases, and a stretch of 14 bases separates them. This clonotype was picked up a small number of times. This receptor's antigen is unknown. Base qualities are not recorded, but no much larger clone differs from it by a single base. TCR beta CDR3 regions were amplified from RNA transcripts. The TCR CDR3 was subjected to a first round of RT-PCR using the HTBI primer set and the Qiagen OneStep RT-PCR kit. Libraries were constructed in a second round of multiplex PCR, after which size selection and purification were carried out. Paired-end sequencing of the libraries was performed with 100 bp reads on an Illumina HiSeq2000. Processing in the source paper ran as follows. SOAPnuke was used to process the raw data, with reads discarded if the reads contained adapters or uncalled bases, had a mean Phred below 15, or lacked an exact constant-primer or identifier match. COPE v1.2.5 was used to merge high-quality paired reads, and clonotypes were defined as unique nucleotide sequences. Clonotypes were aligned to IMGT TRBV, TRBD and TRBJ reference segments using MiTCR v1.1. Analysis was restricted to V-J combinations with a frequency above 0.0001, which covered 98% to 99.2% of repertoires. A TCS score was defined as the ratio of F50 (clonal expansion) to E x V (chaos), with BLOSUM62-based TCRdist applied between CDR3 peptides within each V-J. Welch's t-statistics and random forest reduced roughly 540 V-J features to some 14, which were used in a naive Bayes classifier (R e1071). TCRdb ran its own pipeline on the public reads, namely fastp trimming at Q25 and MiXCR clone calling, and kept in-frame beta chains. Rows with a matching CDR3 protein are joined into one entry that keeps the most common DNA and genes. TCRdb, not the authors, supplied the V and J calls. Counted in this sample were about 510,000 distinct CDR3 sequences; around 15% of them appeared once. The ten largest clones take up 14% of the sample.

What was sequenced was blood. The chain was built from TRBV9 and TRBJ1-1; the D segment could be TRBD1, given 6 matching bases. The clonotype comes from a middle-aged woman with Graves' hyperthyroidism. The CDR3 region reads CASSVGGGASEAFF. DNA sequence: TGTGCCAGCAGCGTCGGGGGGGGGGCGTCTGAAGCTTTCTTT.